This T cell receptor (beta chain) was found in a study of blood T cell repertoires in COVID-19. Study context: COVID-19 samples collected from the United States, Italy and Spain covered acute and convalescent phases. Sources were T cells, B-cell-depleted T cells, or PBMCs; the material itself was cDNA or gDNA.

Germline V gives CDR1 ENHRY, CDR2 SYGVKD. J lost 5 bases, V lost 0 bases, and 4 bases had no gene match. The CDR3 has 15 amino acids. In the original processing: Amplification from reference gene primers served as the basis for estimated nucleated cell counts. Profiled with immunoSEQ multiplex PCR; TCRdb holds only in-frame clones, not every one. Clonal size and the V and J genes are those of that table, whereas D and trimming came from the DNA. The sample includes roughly 15,000 clones, roughly three quarters of them seen just once. This clonotype originated in a man between 65 and 80 years old with active or convalescent COVID-19. This chain uses TRBV10-3 with TRBJ2-5, with 9 bases matching TRBD2. Sample: peripheral blood. CDR3: CAISESASGDETQYF. The CDR3 region has the DNA TGTGCCATCAGTGAGTCTGCTAGCGGGGACGAGACCCAGTACTTC.